This TCR beta chain was documented in a study of breast tumors, draining lymph nodes, adjacent tissues (TCRdb year 2016). A note on the overall study: The study compared TCR beta repertoires across tumor, adjacent nontumor tissue and axillary lymph nodes from breast cancer patients. In human breast cancer, the study set out to evaluate how tumor, surrounding tissue and draining lymph node repertoires relate to one another and whether T cells may move between these sites. Overall results and qualifications from the work: The data were considered consistent with most tumor T cells being derived from the lymph node and subsequently expanding within tumor tissue. The conclusion that tumor T cells originate in lymph nodes was presented as consistent with a hypothesis rather than as directly demonstrated. Tumors showed preferential V and J gene usage, and their T-cell repertoire diversity fell below that of lymph nodes yet above that of nontumor tissue. In luminal-like breast cancer, tumor and nontumor tissue repertoires resembled each other significantly more than in basal-like breast cancer.

On this clonotype itself: Its specific antigen is unknown. No base quality information exists; no much larger clone differs at one position.

V is clipped by 5 bases and J by 4 bases, and the sequence between their germline boundaries is 8 bases long. Via the germline V gene, CDR1 is SQVTM and CDR2 ANQGSEA. The CDR3 goes from the cysteine to the phenylalanine over 12 residues. The DNA shown is the 36-base CDR3, in frame from base 1. Sequencing relied on an Illumina HiSeq 2000. TCR beta chain libraries were generated by multiplex PCR amplification. High-throughput sequencing was used to analyze the amplified TCR beta chain products. The public reads were reprocessed in TCRdb via fastp at Q25 and MiXCR, keeping in-frame beta chains. Each record represents a unique CDR3 protein, reported with the most common genes and DNA among its rows. The sample table holds approximately 19,000 distinct CDR3 sequences, of which roughly 50% were seen once. The ten largest clones take up less than 9% of the sample.

The sequenced sample consisted of breast tumor tissue. This TCR was recovered from a female donor with breast cancer. Some clones in this sample may be carry-over from other donors' samples. The sequence is built from TRBV29-1 and TRBJ1-4; too little of a D gene remains to name it. The DNA reads as follows: TGCAGCGTTCATCTAGATAATGAAAAACTGTTTTTT. Translation gives CSVHLDNEKLFF. Here the CDR3 is joined to the reference TRBV29-1 and TRBJ1-4 genes, and the full variable domain is: SAVISQKPSRDICQRGTSLTIQCQVDSQVTMMFWYRQQPGQSLTLIATANQGSEATYESGFVIDKFPISRPNLTFSTLTVSNMSPEDSSIYLCSVHLDNEKLFFGSGTQLSVL.